Below, 3 T cell receptor beta chains from the same sample are listed, as sequenced in a study of STAT3 mutations in large granular lymphocyte leukemia. Regarding the study as a whole: Every T-LGLL patient had at least one immunodominant TCRbeta clonotype.

These receptors have no identified antigens. Profiled with immunoSEQ multiplex PCR; TCRdb holds only in-frame clones, not every one. Of over 15,000 clones listed, about nine tenths are singletons. The sequenced material came from peripheral blood mononuclear cells. Receptors were obtained from a woman aged 50 to 60 with T-cell large granular lymphocyte leukemia. Some clones in this sample may be carry-over from other donors' samples.

The CDR3 DNA reads TGTGCCAGCTCACTCGTCGGGGGAGCCCCCCAAGAGACCCAGTACTTC. Translated, it gives CASSLVGGAPQETQYF. The chain combines TRBV18 with TRBJ2-5; the D gene is possibly TRBD2 (6 bases). V lost 4 bases and J 1 base, leaving 16 bases between the germline ends. This CDR3 has 16 residues. The V gene's germline CDR1 is KGHSH and CDR2 LQKENI. The full variable domain, with the rest looked up from reference TRBV18 and TRBJ2-5, is NAGVMQNPRHLVRRRGQEARLRCSPMKGHSHVYWYRQLPEEGLKFMVYLQKENIIDESGMPKERFSAEFPKEGPSILRIQQVVRGDSAAYFCASSLVGGAPQETQYFGPGTRLLVL.

This chain links TRBV13 with TRBJ1-2; D gene ambiguous. CDR1 is PRHDT and CDR2 is FYEKMQ in the germline V gene (reference sequence). The CDR3 totals 14 residues. V lost 0 bases and J 4 bases, leaving 9 bases between the germline ends. The CDR3 protein is CASSLGTEVYGYTF. The CDR3 DNA follows: TGTGCCAGCAGCTTAGGGACGGAAGTCTATGGCTACACCTTC.

This sequence joins TRBV10-3 and TRBJ1-1, with TRBD1 matching over 9 bases. This CDR3 comprises 12 residues. The V segment lost 8 bases and the J segment 7 bases; nucleotides outside the gene matches: 5. Germline values: CDR1 ENHRY, CDR2 SYGVKD. CDR3 DNA: TGTGCCATCGGGACAGGGAATATTGAAGCTTTCTTT. Protein product: CAIGTGNIEAFF.